A single sample gave rise to the 16 T cell receptor beta chains below, sequenced in a study of graft-versus-host responses after intestinal transplantation. Assay: immunoSEQ multiplex PCR; the TCRdb copy retains only in-frame clones and omits some. Found here are over 100,000 clones, 90% to 95% of them singletons; the top ten hold more than 0.9%. Antigens for these TCRs are unknown. Specimen: unstimulated CD8+ T cells sorted from spleen or lymph node cells, collected before transplant. The source of these receptors is a human donor who was the organ donor for an intestinal transplant.

V usage is TRBV27 and J usage is TRBJ2-1; D uncertain. Trimming cost V 5 bases and J 1 base, with 3 bases left between them. The CDR3 has 12 residues. Germline CDR1 is MNHEY and CDR2 is SMNVEV (reference sequence). In nucleotides, the CDR3 is TGTGCCAGCAGTCCATCCTACAATGAGCAGTTCTTC. Residues: CASSPSYNEQFF.

V is TRBV9 and J is TRBJ2-7, with D perhaps matching TRBD2 (6 bases). CDR1 is SGDLS, CDR2 YYNGEE, per germline. V was clipped by 3 bases and J by 5 bases, with 12 bases between them. This CDR3 spans 13 amino acids. The CDR3 DNA is TGTGCCAGCAGCGGCGGAGGGGTCCACGAGCAGTACTTC. Translating it yields CASSGGGVHEQYF.

The chain links TRBV7-2 to TRBJ2-3, with TRBD2 matching over 7 bases. Looked up from germline, CDR1 is SGHTA and CDR2 is FQGNSA. The CDR3 is 14 amino acids. Trimming removed 4 bases from V and 4 bases from J; junction bases left unmatched: 5. The CDR3 here is CASSSLAGSDTQYF. The CDR3 coding sequence is TGTGCCAGCAGCTCGTTAGCGGGCTCAGATACGCAGTATTTT.

The chain employs TRBV28 and TRBJ2-6, with 8 bases fitting TRBD1. Germline values: CDR1 MDHEN, CDR2 SYDVKM. The CDR3 is 14 residues long. With 5 bases clipped from V and 3 bases from J, the junction kept 0 bases outside the gene matches. CDR3 amino acids: CASSTGGGANVLTF. The CDR3 bases are TGTGCCAGCAGTACAGGGGGTGGGGCCAACGTCCTGACTTTC.

This sequence joins TRBV12-5 and TRBJ2-3, with 8 positions matching TRBD1. J lost 3 bases, V lost 5 bases, and 10 bases had no gene match. The CDR3 sequence is 16 residues long. Germline V CDR1 and CDR2: LGHNT, FRNRAP. The CDR3 protein is CASGPSQGAETDTQYF. The CDR3 DNA sequence: TGTGCTAGTGGTCCCTCCCAGGGGGCAGAGACAGATACGCAGTATTTT.

DNA for the CDR3: TGCGCCAGCAGCCACCTCGACGGACCTGGAAACACCATATATTTT. It encodes CASSHLDGPGNTIYF. This rearrangement joins TRBV4-1 to TRBJ1-3; D is unresolved. V lost 3 bases and J lost 2, with 11 bases in between. Germline V lookup: CDR1 MGHRA, CDR2 YSYEKL. The CDR3 is 15 amino acids.

V usage is TRBV6-9 and J usage is TRBJ1-1; no clear D gene. CDR3 length equals 14 residues. The ends were cut back, 3 bases at V and 4 bases at J, with 12 bases in the middle. Germline V gene data show CDR1 as MNHGY and CDR2 as SVAAGI. CDR3 region: CASSYRATITEAFF. CDR3 DNA sequence: TGTGCCAGCAGTTACCGGGCGACAATCACTGAAGCTTTCTTT.

The CDR3 sequence: CAVQGPDYGYTF. CDR3 in DNA: TGTGCCGTCCAGGGGCCTGACTATGGCTACACCTTC. V gene TRBV6-1 combines with J gene TRBJ1-2; TRBD1 might be the D (6 bases). CDR1 is MNHNS, CDR2 SASEGT, per germline. The V end lost 11 bases, the J end lost 3 bases, and 13 bases lay between the germline ends. The CDR3 is 12 amino acids.

The chain combines TRBV11-2 with TRBJ2-7, with D possibly being TRBD1 or TRBD2 (5 bases each). The CDR3 sequence is 14 residues long. Trimming took off 2 bases at V and 2 bases at J, with 10 bases between the two ends. CDR1 is SGHAT and CDR2 is FQNNGV in the germline V gene. CDR3 sequence: CASSLPGGTYEQYF. DNA of the CDR3: TGTGCCAGCAGCTTACCTGGGGGTACCTACGAGCAGTACTTC. Complete variable domain (other parts from reference TRBV11-2 and TRBJ2-7): EAGVAQSPRYKIIEKRQSVAFWCNPISGHATLYWYQQILGQGPKLLIQFQNNGVVDDSQLPKDRFSAERLKGVDSTLKIQPAKLEDSAVYLCASSLPGGTYEQYFGPGTRLTVT.

J is TRBJ2-7 and V is TRBV30; D is unclear. The germline gives CDR1 GTSNPN, CDR2 SVGIG (reference sequence). V was cut by 0 bases and J by 5 bases, with 11 bases left in between. The CDR3 sequence is 13 residues long. The CDR3 nucleotides are TGTGCCTGGAGTGTAGATATGGGGAACGAGCAGTACTTC. Protein sequence: CAWSVDMGNEQYF.

The chain's CDR3 is CASSYRGSYEQYF. CDR3 nucleotides: TGTGCCAGCAGTTACAGGGGCTCCTACGAGCAGTACTTC. The chain carries TRBV28 and TRBJ2-7, with TRBD1 identical over 7 bases. Germline V gives CDR1 MDHEN, CDR2 SYDVKM. V lost 4 bases to trimming and J lost 0 bases; unmatched junction nucleotides: 0. The CDR3 totals 13 residues.

The CDR3 coding sequence is TGTGCCAGCAGCCAGACAGGGCTAAAGACCCAGTACTTC. It encodes CASSQTGLKTQYF. The V and J genes are TRBV7-9 and TRBJ2-5, with TRBD1 identical over 7 bases. This CDR3 is built from 13 residues. Germline CDR1 reads SEHNR; CDR2 reads FQNEAQ (reference sequence). The ends lost 5 bases at V and 6 bases at J; junction bases unmatched: 6.

This clone was detected once. The chain combines TRBV7-6 with TRBJ2-3; the match to TRBD2 covers 7 bases. This CDR3 comprises 14 residues. J was trimmed by 3 bases and V by 5 bases; bases with no gene match: 5. Germline V gene sequence: CDR1 SGHVS, CDR2 FNYEAQ. This chain's CDR3 is CASSPVGGTDTQYF. The CDR3 DNA follows: TGTGCCAGCAGCCCGGTGGGAGGGACAGATACGCAGTATTTT.

As to this clone: In the same sample, other DNA sequences code for this CDR3. This chain links TRBV9 with TRBJ2-1, with D tentatively TRBD2 (5 bases). The CDR3 covers 15 residues. CDR1 and CDR2 from the germline V gene are SGDLS and YYNGEE. Trimming took off 0 bases at V and 6 bases at J, with 13 bases between the two ends. CDR3 amino acids: CASSVGGSGGNEQFF. CDR3 in DNA: TGTGCCAGCAGCGTAGGAGGGAGTGGTGGCAATGAGCAGTTCTTC.

The chain combines TRBV27 with TRBJ1-2; D is ambiguous. Trimming took 0 bases from V and 8 from J, leaving 10 bases between them. The CDR3 loop spans 13 amino acids. Germline lookup yields CDR1 MNHEY and CDR2 SMNVEV (reference sequence). The DNA for the CDR3 is TGTGCCAGCAGTTTATCGTCCGGTGGAGGCTACACCTTC. Translation: CASSLSSGGGYTF.

The J gene is TRBJ2-7, the V gene TRBV11-2; 7 bases fit TRBD2. This CDR3 has 15 amino acids. The germline CDR1 and CDR2 sequences are SGHAT and FQNNGV. J was trimmed by 5 bases and V by 4 bases; bases with no gene match: 11. CDR3 in amino acids: CASSSPQAGDDEQYF. The CDR3 DNA is TGTGCCAGCAGCTCTCCACAGGCGGGAGACGACGAGCAGTACTTC. Using reference TRBV11-2 and TRBJ2-7 for the parts outside the CDR3, the full variable domain is EAGVAQSPRYKIIEKRQSVAFWCNPISGHATLYWYQQILGQGPKLLIQFQNNGVVDDSQLPKDRFSAERLKGVDSTLKIQPAKLEDSAVYLCASSSPQAGDDEQYFGPGTRLTVT.